The 4 T cell receptor beta chains below come from one sample, sequenced in a study of blood T cell repertoires in COVID-19 (dated by TCRdb to the early 2020s). The library relied on the immunoSEQ multiplex PCR assay. TCRdb obtained this table from immuneACCESS and retained in-frame rearrangements with V and J assigned. These tables miss some clones; where compared with another copy, unresolved V genes account for less than half of the shortfall, and the remainder is unexplained. The sample includes 210,000 or so clones, with around nine tenths observed a single time. The ten biggest clones cover about 12% of the sample. The sample was peripheral blood. These receptors all come from a woman in her late teens or twenties who had recovered from COVID-19.

Written as DNA, the CDR3 is TGTGCCAGCAGCCCGCGGAGGGGGGGGCCCATAGGCTACACCTTC. It is translated as CASSPRRGGPIGYTF. The gene calls are TRBV3-1 (or the pseudogene TRBV3-2) and TRBJ1-2, with D possibly TRBD1 on 6 matching bases. CDR3 size: 15 residues. Deletions cut 4 bases from V and 8 bases from J, with 20 bases between. Germline values: CDR1 LGHDT, CDR2 YNNKEL (reference sequence).

V is TRBV27 and J is TRBJ1-5, with D uncertain. Trimming took 0 bases from V and 4 from J, leaving 10 bases between them. This CDR3 comprises 15 residues. Germline values: CDR1 MNHEY, CDR2 SMNVEV (reference sequence). CDR3 nucleotides: TGTGCCAGCAGTTTATCGGGCAGCTTAAATCAGCCCCAGCATTTT. Translating it yields CASSLSGSLNQPQHF.

The chain links TRBV19 to TRBJ1-6; no clear D gene. This CDR3 is built from 10 residues. The germline V and J ends were trimmed by 9 bases and 10 bases, with 7 bases remaining between them. The germline V gene encodes CDR1 LNHDA and CDR2 SQIVND (reference sequence). CDR3 region: CASGVSPLHF. CDR3 coding DNA: TGTGCCAGCGGGGTCTCACCCCTCCACTTT.

This chain joins TRBV29-1 and TRBJ1-2, with 9 positions matching TRBD1. Germline CDR1 and CDR2: SQVTM and ANQGSEA. Unmatched junction bases numbered 8, after V lost 7 bases and J lost 2 bases. The CDR3 sequence is 14 residues long. CDR3 in amino acids: CSGAPGTGNYGYTF. The CDR3 nucleotides read TGCAGCGGAGCTCCCGGGACAGGGAACTATGGCTACACCTTC.